What follows are 9 T cell receptor beta chains derived from one specimen sequenced in a study of T cells in Graves' hyperthyroidism and ophthalmopathy (dated by TCRdb to 2018 to 2020). The library relied on multiplex PCR. Sequencing used an Illumina HiSeq 2000. The TCR beta CDR3 regions were amplified from RNA transcripts. The TCR CDR3 was subjected to a first round of RT-PCR using the HTBI primer set and the Qiagen OneStep RT-PCR kit. TCRdb trimmed public reads at Q25 via fastp, called clones via MiXCR and kept in-frame beta chains. Rows are unified per CDR3 protein, each entry keeping the most common DNA and genes. This sample holds 300,000 to 350,000 distinct CDR3 sequences; around 17% were observed only once. Roughly a third of the sample is held by the ten biggest clonotypes. Sequencing was performed on blood. The receptor set was obtained from a man between 25 and 39 years old with Graves' hyperthyroidism.

The chain is built from TRBV7-2 and TRBJ2-7, with unresolved D. Germline V gene lookup returns CDR1 SGHTA and CDR2 FQGNSA. The CDR3 totals 15 residues. V shed 6 bases and J shed 5 bases, with 20 bases lying between them. For the CDR3, the DNA is TGTGCCAGCAGAAAATCCCGGGCCCTCTATAACGAGCAGTACTTC. Protein sequence: CASRKSRALYNEQYF.

This clonotype has ten or more counts. This chain uses TRBV29-1 with TRBJ2-3; D may be TRBD1 or TRBD2 (5 bases each). Germline CDR1 reads SQVTM; CDR2 reads ANQGSEA. The CDR3 is 13 residues long. Trimming pared 5 bases from V and 4 bases from J, leaving 13 bases between. In DNA, the CDR3 is TGCAGCGTTCGGATGTGGGGACCAGATACGCAGTATTTT. It translates to CSVRMWGPDTQYF.

This clonotype was seen at least ten times. V is TRBV18 and J is TRBJ2-5; possibly TRBD2 for D (6 bases). Germline CDR1 KGHSH, CDR2 LQKENI. Between the trimmed V and J ends, which lost 3 bases and 4 bases, there was a span of 12 bases. This CDR3 has 14 residues. CDR3 DNA sequence: TGTGCCAGCTCACCGAGCCCGGGAGTAGAGACCCAGTACTTC. Amino acid sequence: CASSPSPGVETQYF.

The chain combines TRBV20-1 with TRBJ2-6, with D unresolved. The CDR3 covers 14 residues. Deletions cut 4 bases from V and 0 bases from J, with 7 bases between. CDR1 and CDR2 from the germline V gene are DFQATT and SNEGSKA (reference sequence). CDR3 sequence reads: CSAISHSGANVLTF. The CDR3 nucleotides read TGCAGTGCTATCTCTCACTCTGGGGCCAACGTCCTGACTTTC.

V usage is TRBV6-5 and J usage is TRBJ1-3, with a possible D match to TRBD1 (5 bases). V lost 0 bases and J lost 2, with 11 bases in between. Germline CDR1 is MNHEY and CDR2 is SVGAGI. The CDR3 covers 16 residues. The CDR3, as DNA: TGTGCCAGCAGTTACTCGAATCTGGGGGCTGGAAACACCATATATTTT. This codes for CASSYSNLGAGNTIYF.

This clonotype was seen ten or more times. This chain connects TRBV2 to TRBJ2-5; D is ambiguous. V lost 2 bases to trimming and J lost 4 bases, with 8 bases between them. CDR1 and CDR2 (germline): SNHLY, FYNNEI. The CDR3 has 13 residues. CDR3 nucleotides: TGTGCCAGCAGTGAAATCCCCACAGAGACCCAGTACTTC. Encoded protein: CASSEIPTETQYF.

The chain employs TRBV12-3 or TRBV12-4 and TRBJ1-5; D not resolved. Trimming pared 1 base from V and 10 bases from J, leaving 11 bases between. The CDR3 is 13 residues long. The CDR3 protein is CASSLVPLGPQHF. CDR3 nucleotides: TGTGCCAGCAGTTTAGTCCCCTTAGGACCCCAGCATTTT.

The CDR3 protein is CASSPYGQKAEAFF. Written as DNA, the CDR3 is TGTGCCAGCAGCCCCTACGGACAGAAGGCTGAAGCTTTCTTT. V is TRBV4-2 and J is TRBJ1-1; tentatively, D is TRBD1 (6 bases). Germline V gives CDR1 LGHNA, CDR2 YNFKEQ. The CDR3 extends over 14 amino acids. Trimming removed 4 bases at V and 6 bases at J, with 15 bases between.

This clonotype rates as medium-sized. The chain joins TRBV12-3 or TRBV12-4 to TRBJ2-3; 7 nucleotides align to TRBD1. Trimming at V came to 3 bases and at J to 2 bases, leaving 5 bases not matched to a gene. The CDR3 extends over 15 amino acids. The CDR3 DNA reads TGTGCCAGCAGTTTGTGGGGACAGAACACAGATACGCAGTATTTT. Its protein is CASSLWGQNTDTQYF.